This T cell receptor (beta chain) was sequenced during a study of cytomegalovirus exposure and HLA in healthy donors. For the study at large: According to later analysis, the same platform produced the roughly 110 validation and under 750 first-cohort repertoires.

About this clone: The target antigen is unknown.

Losses at the gene ends were 9 bases for V and 1 base for J; bases not matched to a gene: 12. CDR1 and CDR2 from the germline V gene are LNHDA and SQIVND (reference sequence). The CDR3 has 16 residues. Sequenced by immunoSEQ multiplex PCR; TCRdb stores in-frame clones only, minus some. The sample consists of roughly 120,000 clones, 94% of them appearing once. Study-level findings and limits: TCR clusters originating in the first cohort tended to co-occur in the 120 validation repertoires, according to a later analysis.

The receptor was derived from a woman aged 18-30 years in good health and CMV-seronegative. Material for sequencing was PBMCs. This chain joins TRBV19 and TRBJ2-4; 7 nucleotides match TRBD1. The CDR3 loop reads CASRRQGSAAKNIQYF. The CDR3 region has the DNA TGTGCCAGCCGTAGACAGGGCTCAGCGGCCAAAAACATTCAGTACTTC.